The subject of this entry is one T cell receptor beta chain. This clonotype occurred many times. Its antigen remains undetermined. No clone much larger than this one lies a single base away; base qualities are absent. The sample comes from a study of regulatory T cells in long-lasting Graves disease (dated by TCRdb to the early 2020s). With respect to the entire study: In the newly diagnosed Graves' disease group, patients had been taking antithyroid drugs for less than 3 months. The study was conducted in China and was registered as a clinical trial. Persistent Graves' disease patients were compared with newly diagnosed Graves' disease patients by peripheral blood TCR sequencing and RNA sequencing. A total of 35 or so samples underwent TCR sequencing: about 13 from persistent and 20 from newly diagnosed Graves' disease patients.

This specimen's time point label, per the study, means: newly diagnosed GD, antithyroid drugs for less than 3 months. RNA was extracted from PBMCs in TRIzol for both TCR sequencing and RNA sequencing. The diagnosis of Graves' disease followed American Thyroid Association guidelines. Patients were recruited from an endocrinology department in Xi'an, China. Each patient gave approximately 9.7 milliliters of peripheral blood, collected in an EDTA anticoagulant tube. PBMCs were isolated by Ficoll Paque Plus density gradient separation without further T cell sorting. RNA quality was checked with an Agilent 2100 Bioanalyzer and agarose gel, and concentration with a NanoDrop 2000. Libraries were made using multiplex PCR. TCRdb records Illumina HiSeq 4000 as the sequencer. TCR beta libraries were built with iRepertoire HTBI primers and Arm-PCR amplification of CDR3 regions. Gel purification was performed on PCR products prior to sequencing. The source study handled its data this way. Across samples, roughly 60 TRBV and 13 to 15 TRBJ segments were identified and used for gene usage analysis of CDR3 amino acid clonotypes. COPE and FqMerger were used to merge filtered high-quality paired reads into contigs. Contigs were aligned with BLAST to IMGT TRBV, TRBD and TRBJ reference genes, and CDR3 was defined per IMGT. Any clonotype with a frequency above 0.1% was classified as a highly expanded clone. Shannon entropy served as the measure of repertoire diversity, while the Gini coefficient captured V-J evenness. Public clonotypes were defined as clonotypes shared by more than one individual. TCRdb trimmed public reads at Q25 via fastp, called clones via MiXCR and kept in-frame beta chains. Under each unique CDR3 protein, matching rows form one entry showing the most common genes and DNA. TCRdb assigned the V and J calls; the authors' analysis was not used. The sample includes some 500,000 distinct CDR3 sequences, with about 15% observed a single time. Together, the top ten hold 20% to 25% of the sample.

Overall study results and their limits: The small sample size was acknowledged by the authors as a limitation that may reduce accuracy. Persistent patients shared more public clonotypes among themselves (fewer than 3,000) than newly diagnosed patients did (about 900). Sequencing and analysis were limited to the TCR beta chain. Persistent Graves' disease patients showed lower TCR Shannon entropy and fewer highly expanded clones than newly diagnosed patients, suggesting clonal expansion. Peripheral blood alone was examined, since thyroid tissue, which constituted the primary lesion, could not be accessed.

This sample was also put to use in a study of T cells in Graves' hyperthyroidism and ophthalmopathy. The second paper states: Graves' hyperthyroidism was defined as stable when no progression to ophthalmopathy occurred over 18 months of follow-up. Hyperthyroidism patients were aged 18 to 65 years and newly diagnosed, with disease duration of less than 2 months. The study excluded patients with uncontrolled infections, other autoimmune diseases, pregnancy or lactation. Diagnoses relied on clinical symptoms, serum thyroxine and TRAb, thyroid ultrasound and orbital computed tomography. For the first round of RT-PCR on the TCR CDR3, the HTBI primer set was used together with the Qiagen OneStep RT-PCR kit. Most expanded thyroid clonotypes (frequency above 0.001) were also detected in blood, suggesting blood repertoires may reflect thyroid immune responses. A 13 V-J signature model separated ophthalmopathy from stable hyperthyroidism, with just over 85% sensitivity and 81.08% specificity in cross-validation and 80%/75% in testing. During validation, the model predicted progression to ophthalmopathy a median of around six months ahead of onset, with around 65% sensitivity and 72% to 85% specificity. A discovery cohort of 95 to 100 patients, 43 with Graves' ophthalmopathy and under 60 with stable Graves' hyperthyroidism, was used to find distinguishing TCR V-J signatures. Prospective prediction of ophthalmopathy was tested in an independent validation cohort of approximately 18 hyperthyroidism patients and 17 patients who later progressed to ophthalmopathy. The 100 or so discovery patients were divided at random into training and test sets in a 7:3 ratio. Thyroid tissue and blood T-cell repertoires from over 5 Graves' hyperthyroidism patients were also compared in the study. After blood sampling, hyperthyroidism patients were treated with methimazole at a starting dose of 30 mg daily, and ophthalmopathy patients were treated with high-dose intravenous methylprednisolone. Libraries were constructed in a second round of multiplex PCR, after which size selection and purification were carried out. Paired-end sequencing of the libraries was performed with 100 bp reads on an Illumina HiSeq2000. SOAPnuke was used to process the raw data, with reads discarded if the reads contained adapters or uncalled bases, had a mean Phred below 15, or lacked an exact constant-primer or identifier match. COPE v1.2.5 was used to merge high-quality paired reads, and clonotypes were defined as unique nucleotide sequences. MiTCR v1.1 was used to align the clonotypes against IMGT TRBV, TRBD and TRBJ reference segments. The analysis included only V-J combinations with a frequency above 0.0001, which together covered more than 99% of the repertoires. A TCS score was defined as the ratio between F50 (clonal expansion) and ExV (chaos), using BLOSUM62-based TCRdist between CDR3 peptides within each V-J. Welch's t-statistics and random forest reduced 500 to 650 V-J features to around 14, which were used in a naive Bayes classifier (R e1071). Sample size was not statistically predetermined, and blinding of investigators to group allocation was not performed. The paper reports TCR Vbeta CDR3 sequencing of roughly 140 peripheral blood samples: approximately 41 ophthalmopathy, under 85 hyperthyroidism and 17 progressor patients.

The receptor was derived from a woman aged 40 to 65 with Graves disease. Donor details come from another sample of the same person, matched by shared clones. The sample consisted of peripheral blood mononuclear cells (PBMCs), taken at new diagnosis, from a patient treated with antithyroid drugs.

Here is the DNA: TGCAGTGCCGCCTTGACTGAAGCTTTCTTT. This gives the protein CSAALTEAFF. The chain is encoded by TRBV20-1 joined to TRBJ1-1, with the D segment identity uncertain. The CDR3 goes from the cysteine to the phenylalanine over 10 residues. The DNA shown is the 30-base CDR3, in frame from base 1. The germline V gene (reference sequence) sets CDR1 to DFQATT and CDR2 to SNEGSKA. Trimming takes 6 bases from V and 5 bases from J, and the germline ends sit 7 bases apart.